This T cell receptor beta chain was sequenced for a study of blood T cell repertoires in COVID-19. This CDR3 is built from 15 residues. Germline values: CDR1 SGHNT, CDR2 YENEEA. V gave up 1 base and J gave up 1 base, with 9 bases separating them. In the original analysis: It was from reference gene primer amplification that nucleated cell counts were estimated. The method was immunoSEQ multiplex PCR; TCRdb's version includes in-frame clones alone and lacks a portion of them. The V and J calls and clone size are taken from that table; D and trimming were inferred from the DNA. Among fewer than 350,000 clones listed, approximately 86% were seen once.

The sequencing input was peripheral blood. This receptor was taken from a man between 18 and 35 years old with active or convalescent COVID-19. V is TRBV11-3 and J is TRBJ2-3; D is perhaps TRBD1 (6 bases). CDR3 nucleotides: TGTGCCAGCAGCTTAGGGGGGCTTCGCACAGATACGCAGTATTTT. Protein sequence: CASSLGGLRTDTQYF.